This record concerns one T cell receptor beta chain sequence. Its cognate antigen is unknown. This specimen belongs to a study of cytomegalovirus exposure and HLA in healthy donors. Amplification used 60 Vbeta primers and 13 Jbeta primers. TCRdb's table, derived via immunoSEQ multiplex PCR, lists solely in-frame clones and lacks some. The repertoire holds 130,000 to 150,000 clones, 74% seen once, with 4.3% in the top ten. Study-level results: Researchers catalogued approximately 170 TCR beta chains as cytomegalovirus-associated.

The ends were cut back, 5 bases at V and 0 bases at J, with 10 bases in the middle. This CDR3 spans 14 amino acids. Germline V lookup: CDR1 SGHVS, CDR2 FQNEAQ. This TCR came from a man between 18 and 35 years old in good health and CMV-seropositive. V and J are TRBV7-8 and TRBJ1-2; D perhaps matches TRBD1 (6 bases). The sequenced sample consisted of PBMCs. The CDR3 DNA reads TGTGCCAGCAGCAGGGGACATACTAACTATGGCTACACCTTC. Translation gives CASSRGHTNYGYTF.